The T cell receptor (beta chain) under discussion was sequenced for a study of Ad26.COV2.S vaccination and SARS-CoV-2 variants. The repertoire was sequenced with immunoSEQ multiplex PCR; TCRdb's copy has only in-frame clones and lacks some. Here the sample spans about 680,000 clones, roughly 90% being singletons. With respect to this clone: Its antigen is not identified.

After removal of 0 bases from V and 1 base from J, the junction contained 4 bases not matched to a gene. Germline V lookup: CDR1 SGHNT, CDR2 YENEEA. CDR3 length: 17 residues. Treatment defined: about 20 received Ad26.COV2.S at low or high dose, single or two shots; about 5 received placebo; per-sample allocation not given. Sampling was done on day 63 after the first vaccine or placebo injection. This Boston cohort included adults aged 18-55 years. Findings and limits, study-wide: Breadth measured for non-spike TCRs was similar across vaccine and placebo recipients.

This rearrangement joins TRBV11-3 to TRBJ1-1; 11 nucleotides line up with TRBD1. The specimen comprised peripheral blood, sampled in a trial of Ad26.COV2.S vaccine versus placebo. The sequence derives from a person between 18 and 60 years old who received the Ad26.COV2.S COVID-19 vaccine or a placebo. CDR3 residues: CASSLDAGTGGNTEAFF. DNA of the CDR3: TGTGCCAGCAGCTTAGATGCCGGGACAGGGGGGAACACTGAAGCTTTCTTT.